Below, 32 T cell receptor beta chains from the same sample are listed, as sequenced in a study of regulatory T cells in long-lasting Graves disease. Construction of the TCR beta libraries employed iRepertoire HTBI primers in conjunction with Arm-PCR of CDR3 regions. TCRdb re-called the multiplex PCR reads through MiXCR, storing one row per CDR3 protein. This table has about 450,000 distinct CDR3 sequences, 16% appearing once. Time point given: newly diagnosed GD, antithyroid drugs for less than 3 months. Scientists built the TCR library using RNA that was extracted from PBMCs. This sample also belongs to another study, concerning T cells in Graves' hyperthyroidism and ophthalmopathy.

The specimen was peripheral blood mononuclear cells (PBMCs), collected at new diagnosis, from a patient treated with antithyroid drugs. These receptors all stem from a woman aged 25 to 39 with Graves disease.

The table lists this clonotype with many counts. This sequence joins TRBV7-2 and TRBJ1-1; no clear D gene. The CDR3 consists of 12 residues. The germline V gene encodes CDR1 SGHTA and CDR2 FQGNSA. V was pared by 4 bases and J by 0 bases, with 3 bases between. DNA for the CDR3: TGTGCCAGCAGCTCGATGAACACTGAAGCTTTCTTT. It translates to CASSSMNTEAFF.

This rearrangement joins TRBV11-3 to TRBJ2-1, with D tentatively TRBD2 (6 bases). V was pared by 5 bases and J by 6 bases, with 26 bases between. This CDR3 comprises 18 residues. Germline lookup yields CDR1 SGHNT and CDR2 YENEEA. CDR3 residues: CASSPQNRGTHFVNEQFF. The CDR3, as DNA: TGTGCCAGCAGCCCTCAGAACCGCGGGACCCACTTCGTCAATGAGCAGTTCTTC.

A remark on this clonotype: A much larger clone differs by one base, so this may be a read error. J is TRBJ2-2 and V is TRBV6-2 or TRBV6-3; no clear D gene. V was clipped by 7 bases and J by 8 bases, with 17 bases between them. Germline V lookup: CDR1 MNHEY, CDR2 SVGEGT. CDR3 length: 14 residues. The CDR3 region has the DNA TGTGCCAGCATTGAATTGTTAGCTCCGGGGGAGCTGTTTTTT. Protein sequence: CASIELLAPGELFF.

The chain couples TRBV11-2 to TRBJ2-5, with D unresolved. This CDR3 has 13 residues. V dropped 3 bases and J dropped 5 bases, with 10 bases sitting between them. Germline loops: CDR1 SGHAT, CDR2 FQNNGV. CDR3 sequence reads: CASSLDSSETQYF. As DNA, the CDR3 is TGTGCCAGCAGCTTGGATTCGAGTGAGACCCAGTACTTC.

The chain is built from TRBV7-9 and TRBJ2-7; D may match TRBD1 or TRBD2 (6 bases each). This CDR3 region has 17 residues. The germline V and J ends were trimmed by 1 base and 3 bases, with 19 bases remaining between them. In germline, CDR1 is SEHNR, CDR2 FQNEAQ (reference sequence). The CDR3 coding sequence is TGTGCCAGCAGCTTAGTAGAGGGGGGTTACCCCTTCTACGAGCAGTACTTC. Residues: CASSLVEGGYPFYEQYF.

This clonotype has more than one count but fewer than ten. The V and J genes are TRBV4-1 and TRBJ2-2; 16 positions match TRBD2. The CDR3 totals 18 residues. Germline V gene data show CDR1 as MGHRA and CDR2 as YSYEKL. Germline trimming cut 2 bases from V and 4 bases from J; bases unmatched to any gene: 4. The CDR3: CASSQFGTSGRATGELFF. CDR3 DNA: TGCGCCAGCAGCCAATTCGGGACTAGCGGGAGGGCCACCGGGGAGCTGTTTTTT.

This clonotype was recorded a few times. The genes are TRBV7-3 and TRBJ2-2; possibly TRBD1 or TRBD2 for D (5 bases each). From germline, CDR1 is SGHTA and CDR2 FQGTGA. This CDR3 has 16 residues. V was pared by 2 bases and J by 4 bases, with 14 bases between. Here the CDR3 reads CASSLGQGDVTGELFF. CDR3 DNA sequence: TGTGCCAGCAGCTTAGGGCAGGGAGATGTCACCGGGGAGCTGTTTTTT.

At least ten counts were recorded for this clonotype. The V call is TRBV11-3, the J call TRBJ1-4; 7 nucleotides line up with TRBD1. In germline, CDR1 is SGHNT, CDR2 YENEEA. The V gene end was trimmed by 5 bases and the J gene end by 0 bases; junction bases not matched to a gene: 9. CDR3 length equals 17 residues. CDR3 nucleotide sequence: TGTGCCAGCAGCGGCAAGGGACAGTTTGCAACTAATGAAAAACTGTTTTTT. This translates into CASSGKGQFATNEKLFF.

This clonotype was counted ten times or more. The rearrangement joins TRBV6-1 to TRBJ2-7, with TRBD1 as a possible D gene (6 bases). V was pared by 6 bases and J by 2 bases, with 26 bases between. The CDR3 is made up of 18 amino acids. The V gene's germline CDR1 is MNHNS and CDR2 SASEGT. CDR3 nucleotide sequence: TGTGCCAGCAGGAAGTATAGAAAAAACAGGGAATCGGCCTACGAGCAGTACTTC. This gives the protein CASRKYRKNRESAYEQYF.

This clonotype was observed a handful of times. The CDR3 region is CASSTTSGTEAFF. DNA for the CDR3: TGTGCCAGCAGTACCACAAGCGGTACTGAAGCTTTCTTT. The rearrangement uses TRBV6-1 and TRBJ1-1; D uncertain. V was clipped by 5 bases and J by 5 bases, with 12 bases between them. Germline V CDR1 and CDR2: MNHNS, SASEGT. CDR3 length equals 13 residues.

CDR3 nucleotide sequence: TGTGCCATCAGTGAGGGGGGAGCAGATACGCAGTATTTT. Translation gives CAISEGGADTQYF. The chain combines TRBV10-3 with TRBJ2-3; D could derive from TRBD1 or TRBD2 (5 bases each). The length of the CDR3 is 13 residues. Trimming stripped 2 bases from V and 4 bases from J, with 7 bases between. Germline CDR1 reads ENHRY; CDR2 reads SYGVKD.

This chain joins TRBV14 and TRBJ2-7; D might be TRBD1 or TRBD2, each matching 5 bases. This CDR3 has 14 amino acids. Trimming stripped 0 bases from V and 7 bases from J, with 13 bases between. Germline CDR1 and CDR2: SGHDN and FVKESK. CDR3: CASSQELTGPEQYF. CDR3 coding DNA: TGTGCCAGCAGCCAAGAACTTACGGGACCTGAGCAGTACTTC.

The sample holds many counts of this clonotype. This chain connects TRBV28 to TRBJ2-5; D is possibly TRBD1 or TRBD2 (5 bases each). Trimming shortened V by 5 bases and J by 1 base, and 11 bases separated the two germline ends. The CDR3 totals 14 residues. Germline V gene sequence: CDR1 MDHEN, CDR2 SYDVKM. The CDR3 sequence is CASSTGRTQETQYF. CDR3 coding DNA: TGTGCCAGCAGTACGGGACGGACCCAAGAGACCCAGTACTTC.

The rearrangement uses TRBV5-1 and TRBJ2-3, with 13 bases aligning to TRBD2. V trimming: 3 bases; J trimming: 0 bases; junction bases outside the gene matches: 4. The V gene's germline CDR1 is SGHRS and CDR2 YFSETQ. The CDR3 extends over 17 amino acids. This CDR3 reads CASSSRGLAGSTDTQYF. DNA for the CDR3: TGCGCCAGCAGCTCCCGGGGACTAGCGGGGAGCACAGATACGCAGTATTTT.

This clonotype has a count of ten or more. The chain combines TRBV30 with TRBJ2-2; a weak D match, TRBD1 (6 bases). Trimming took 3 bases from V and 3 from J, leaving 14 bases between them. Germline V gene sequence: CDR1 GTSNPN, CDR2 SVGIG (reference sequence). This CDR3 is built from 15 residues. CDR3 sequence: CAWRKGDRDTGELFF. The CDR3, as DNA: TGTGCCTGGAGGAAGGGGGACCGCGACACCGGGGAGCTGTTTTTT.

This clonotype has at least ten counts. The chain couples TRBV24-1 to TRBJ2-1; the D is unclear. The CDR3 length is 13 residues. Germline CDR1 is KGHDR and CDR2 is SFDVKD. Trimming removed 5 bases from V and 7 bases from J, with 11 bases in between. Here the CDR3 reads CATSGSPENEQFF. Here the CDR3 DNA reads TGTGCCACCAGTGGCAGTCCCGAGAATGAGCAGTTCTTC.

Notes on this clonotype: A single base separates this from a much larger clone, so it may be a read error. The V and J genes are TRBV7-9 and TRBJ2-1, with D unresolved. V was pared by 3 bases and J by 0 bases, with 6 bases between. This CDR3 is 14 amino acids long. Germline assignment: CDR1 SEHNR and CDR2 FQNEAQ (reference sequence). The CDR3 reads CASSFFSSYNEQFF. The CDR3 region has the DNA TGTGCCAGCAGCTTTTTCAGCTCCTACAATGAGCAGTTCTTC.

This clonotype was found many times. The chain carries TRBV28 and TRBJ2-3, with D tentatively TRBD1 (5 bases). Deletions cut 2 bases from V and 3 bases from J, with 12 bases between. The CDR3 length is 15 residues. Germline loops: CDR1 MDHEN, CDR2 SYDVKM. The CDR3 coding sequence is TGTGCCAGCAGTTTAGTTGGGCAGGGAACAGATACGCAGTATTTT. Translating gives CASSLVGQGTDTQYF.

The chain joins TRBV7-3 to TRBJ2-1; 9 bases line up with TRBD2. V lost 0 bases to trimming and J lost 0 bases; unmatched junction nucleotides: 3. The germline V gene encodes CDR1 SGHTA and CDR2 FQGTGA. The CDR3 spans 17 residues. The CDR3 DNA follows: TGTGCCAGCAGCTTAACTAGCGGGGGAACCTCCTACAATGAGCAGTTCTTC. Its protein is CASSLTSGGTSYNEQFF.

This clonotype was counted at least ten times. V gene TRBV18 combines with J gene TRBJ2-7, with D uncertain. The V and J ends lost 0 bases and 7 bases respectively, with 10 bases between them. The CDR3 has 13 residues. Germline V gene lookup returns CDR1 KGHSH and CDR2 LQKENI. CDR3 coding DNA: TGTGCCAGCTCACCACCCGACCCTAGGGAGCAGTACTTC. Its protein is CASSPPDPREQYF.

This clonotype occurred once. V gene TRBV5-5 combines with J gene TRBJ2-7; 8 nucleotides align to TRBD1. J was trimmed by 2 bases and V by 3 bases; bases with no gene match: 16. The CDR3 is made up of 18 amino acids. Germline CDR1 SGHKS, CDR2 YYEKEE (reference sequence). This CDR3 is CASSSYGTGGLTTYEQYF. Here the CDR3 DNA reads TGTGCCAGCAGCTCCTACGGTACAGGGGGACTCACTACCTACGAGCAGTACTTC.

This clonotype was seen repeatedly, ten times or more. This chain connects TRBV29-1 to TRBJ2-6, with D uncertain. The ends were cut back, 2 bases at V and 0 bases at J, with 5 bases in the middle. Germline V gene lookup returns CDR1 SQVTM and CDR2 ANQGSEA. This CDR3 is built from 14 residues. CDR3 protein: CSVESHSGANVLTF. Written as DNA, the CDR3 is TGCAGCGTTGAAAGTCACTCTGGGGCCAACGTCCTGACTTTC.

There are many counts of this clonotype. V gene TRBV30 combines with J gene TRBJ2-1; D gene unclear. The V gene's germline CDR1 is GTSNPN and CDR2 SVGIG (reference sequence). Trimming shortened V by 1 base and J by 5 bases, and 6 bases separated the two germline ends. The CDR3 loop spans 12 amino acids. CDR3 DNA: TGTGCCTGGAGTGCTAAGCACAATGAGCAGTTCTTC. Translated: CAWSAKHNEQFF. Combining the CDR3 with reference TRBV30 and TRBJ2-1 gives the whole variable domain SQTIHQWPATLVQPVGSPLSLECTVEGTSNPNLYWYRQAAGRGLQLLFYSVGIGQISSEVPQNLSASRPQDRQFILSSKKLLLSDSGFYLCAWSAKHNEQFFGPGTRLTVL.

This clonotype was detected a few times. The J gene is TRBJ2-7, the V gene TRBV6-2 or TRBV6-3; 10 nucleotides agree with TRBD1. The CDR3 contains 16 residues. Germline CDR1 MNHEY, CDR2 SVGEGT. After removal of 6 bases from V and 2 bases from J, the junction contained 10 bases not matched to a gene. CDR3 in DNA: TGTGCCAGCAGACACGGAACCGGGACAGGGGCCTACGAGCAGTACTTC. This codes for CASRHGTGTGAYEQYF.

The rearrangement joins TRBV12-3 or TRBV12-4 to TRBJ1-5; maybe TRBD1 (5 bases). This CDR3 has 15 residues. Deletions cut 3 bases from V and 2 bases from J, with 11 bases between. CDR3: CASSFVGGGNQPQHF. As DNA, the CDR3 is TGTGCCAGCAGTTTTGTCGGGGGAGGCAATCAGCCCCAGCATTTT.

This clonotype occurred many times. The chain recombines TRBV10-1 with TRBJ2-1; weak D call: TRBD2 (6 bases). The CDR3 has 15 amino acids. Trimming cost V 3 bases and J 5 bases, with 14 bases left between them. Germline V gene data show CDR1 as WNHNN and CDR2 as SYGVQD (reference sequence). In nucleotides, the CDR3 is TGCGCCAGCAGTGAATCGGGGAGGTTACACAATGAGCAGTTCTTC. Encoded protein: CASSESGRLHNEQFF.

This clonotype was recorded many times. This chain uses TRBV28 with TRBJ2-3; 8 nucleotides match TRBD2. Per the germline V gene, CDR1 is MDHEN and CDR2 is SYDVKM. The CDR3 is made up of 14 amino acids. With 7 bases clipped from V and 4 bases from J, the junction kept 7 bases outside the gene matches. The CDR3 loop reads CASTSGSVPDTQYF. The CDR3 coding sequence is TGTGCCAGCACGAGCGGGAGCGTCCCAGATACGCAGTATTTT.

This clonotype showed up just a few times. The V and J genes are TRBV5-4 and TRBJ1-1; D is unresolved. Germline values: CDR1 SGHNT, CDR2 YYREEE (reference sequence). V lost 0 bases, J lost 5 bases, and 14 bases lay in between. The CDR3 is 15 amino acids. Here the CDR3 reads CASSLVSKRGTEAFF. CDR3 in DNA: TGTGCCAGCAGCTTGGTCAGTAAACGTGGGACTGAAGCTTTCTTT.

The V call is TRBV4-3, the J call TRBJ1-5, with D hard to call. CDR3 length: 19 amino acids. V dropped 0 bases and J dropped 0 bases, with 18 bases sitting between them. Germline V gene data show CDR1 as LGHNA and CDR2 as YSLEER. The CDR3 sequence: CASSQELRHEGYSNQPQHF. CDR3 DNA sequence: TGCGCCAGCAGCCAAGAGCTTCGGCACGAGGGTTATAGCAATCAGCCCCAGCATTTT.

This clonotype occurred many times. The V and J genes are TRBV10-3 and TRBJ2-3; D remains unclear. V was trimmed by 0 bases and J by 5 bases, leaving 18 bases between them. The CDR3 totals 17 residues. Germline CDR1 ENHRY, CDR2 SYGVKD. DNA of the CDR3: TGTGCCATCAGTGAGTCGACGCGCCTGCAATCAGGAGATACGCAGTATTTT. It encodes CAISESTRLQSGDTQYF.

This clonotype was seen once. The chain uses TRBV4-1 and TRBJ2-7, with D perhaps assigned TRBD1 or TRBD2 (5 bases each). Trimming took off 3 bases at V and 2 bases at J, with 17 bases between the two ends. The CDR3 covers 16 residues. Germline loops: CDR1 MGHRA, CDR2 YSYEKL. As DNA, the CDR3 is TGCGCCAGCAGCCAGGACAAGGGGACGCCTGCCTACGAGCAGTACTTC. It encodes CASSQDKGTPAYEQYF.

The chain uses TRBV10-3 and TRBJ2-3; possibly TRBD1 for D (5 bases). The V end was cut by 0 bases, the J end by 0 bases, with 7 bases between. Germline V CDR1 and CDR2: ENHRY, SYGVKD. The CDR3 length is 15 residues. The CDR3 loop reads CAISESGASTDTQYF. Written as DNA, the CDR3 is TGTGCCATCAGTGAGTCAGGGGCTAGCACAGATACGCAGTATTTT.